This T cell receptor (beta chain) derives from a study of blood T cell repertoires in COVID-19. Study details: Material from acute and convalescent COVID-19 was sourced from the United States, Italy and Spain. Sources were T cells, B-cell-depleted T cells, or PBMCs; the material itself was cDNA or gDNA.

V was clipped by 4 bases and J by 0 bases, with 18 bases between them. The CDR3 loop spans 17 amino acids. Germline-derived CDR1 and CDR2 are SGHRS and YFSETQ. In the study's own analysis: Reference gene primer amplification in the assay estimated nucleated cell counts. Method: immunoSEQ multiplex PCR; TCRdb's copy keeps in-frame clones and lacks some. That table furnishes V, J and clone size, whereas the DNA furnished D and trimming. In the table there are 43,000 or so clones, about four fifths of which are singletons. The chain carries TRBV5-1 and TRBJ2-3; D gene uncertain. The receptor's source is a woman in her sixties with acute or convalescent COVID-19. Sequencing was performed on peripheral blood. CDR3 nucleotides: TGCGCCAGCAGCCCAATGCGCTTCGGCGGTAGCACAGATACGCAGTATTTT. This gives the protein CASSPMRFGGSTDTQYF.